This T cell receptor (beta chain) was sequenced in a study of a mutant IDH1 vaccine in newly diagnosed glioma. Study results and limitations: Changes in the top peripheral T cell clonotypes seemingly had no bearing on pseudoprogression.

This CDR3 region has 15 residues. Germline loops: CDR1 MDHEN, CDR2 SYDVKM. V lost 3 bases and J lost 1, with 7 bases in between. The repertoire was sequenced with immunoSEQ multiplex PCR; TCRdb's copy has only in-frame clones and lacks some. The sample has roughly 86,000 clones, roughly 78% seen once. As to this clone: The antigen remains undetermined.

Time point: baseline, week 1 (first vaccination visit). Treatment specified: pre-vaccination baseline after standard-of-care therapy. This TCR was sampled from a man in his forties or fifties with glioma. The J gene is TRBJ2-6, the V gene TRBV28; D is undetermined. Specimen: PBMCs, collected from a glioma patient treated with radiotherapy, temozolomide or both. The CDR3 sequence is CASSFRVSGANVLTF. CDR3 DNA: TGTGCCAGCAGTTTCCGGGTGTCTGGGGCCAACGTCCTGACTTTC.